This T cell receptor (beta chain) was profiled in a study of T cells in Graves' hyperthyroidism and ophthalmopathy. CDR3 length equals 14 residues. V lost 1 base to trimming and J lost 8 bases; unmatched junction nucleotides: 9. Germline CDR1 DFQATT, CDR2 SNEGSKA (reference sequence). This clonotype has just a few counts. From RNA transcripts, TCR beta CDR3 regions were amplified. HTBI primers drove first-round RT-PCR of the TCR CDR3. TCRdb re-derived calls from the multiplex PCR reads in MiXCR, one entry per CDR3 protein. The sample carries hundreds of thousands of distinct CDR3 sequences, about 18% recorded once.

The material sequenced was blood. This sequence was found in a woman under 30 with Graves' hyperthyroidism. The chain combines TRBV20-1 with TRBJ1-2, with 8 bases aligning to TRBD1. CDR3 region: CSARGGTGFRGYTF. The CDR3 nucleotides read TGCAGTGCTAGAGGGGGGACAGGATTCCGGGGCTACACCTTC.